This TCR beta chain was recorded in a study of cytomegalovirus exposure and HLA in healthy donors. This CDR3 is 15 amino acids long. The V and J ends lost 4 bases and 5 bases respectively, with 16 bases between them. The germline V gene encodes CDR1 SGHKS and CDR2 YYEKEE (reference sequence). Overall study results and limits: The classifier was said to identify cytomegalovirus status with high specificity and sensitivity.

Notes on this clone: Its target is not known.

The data were produced by immunoSEQ multiplex PCR, yet TCRdb's version contains in-frame clones alone and is incomplete. Of 200,000 or so clones in the sample, more than 80% were seen once. Input material: PBMCs. The chain couples TRBV5-5 to TRBJ1-5; the D is unclear. The receptor's source is a man aged 18 to 30 in good health and CMV-seropositive. Here the CDR3 reads CASSRLPTTDQPQHF. In DNA, the CDR3 is TGTGCCAGCAGCAGGCTTCCCACTACGGATCAGCCCCAGCATTTT. Full variable domain (remainder filled in from reference TRBV5-5 and TRBJ1-5): DAGVTQSPTHLIKTRGQQVTLRCSPISGHKSVSWYQQVLGQGPQFIFQYYEKEERGRGNFPDRFSARQFPNYSSELNVNALLLGDSALYLCASSRLPTTDQPQHFGDGTRLSIL.